The 21 T cell receptor beta chains below all came from one sample that was sequenced in a study of cytomegalovirus exposure and HLA in healthy donors. Use of 60 Vbeta and 13 Jbeta primers characterized the PCR. Some clones are missing from TCRdb's copy, which holds only in-frame ones; the method was immunoSEQ multiplex PCR. The profile covers around 57,000 clones, with around 92% appearing a single time and around 1.5% taken by the ten largest. Sequenced: PBMCs. The receptors originated from a man younger than 45 in good health and CMV-seropositive.

J is TRBJ1-1 and V is TRBV27, with 9 bases aligning to TRBD1. This CDR3 spans 15 amino acids. The germline gives CDR1 MNHEY, CDR2 SMNVEV (reference sequence). Trimming cost V 3 bases and J 3 bases; bases outside gene matches: 5. In nucleotides, the CDR3 is TGTGCCAGCAGTTTGGCCGGGACAGGGTACACTGAAGCTTTCTTT. Residues: CASSLAGTGYTEAFF.

The V and J genes are TRBV5-1 and TRBJ2-2; TRBD2 matches 12 bases. Per germline, CDR1 SGHRS and CDR2 YFSETQ. The V gene end was trimmed by 4 bases and the J gene end by 5 bases; junction bases not matched to a gene: 15. The CDR3 is 19 residues long. CDR3 sequence reads: CASSGGTSGPRPTTGELFF. As DNA, the CDR3 is TGCGCCAGCAGCGGTGGGACTAGCGGGCCTCGTCCAACTACCGGGGAGCTGTTTTTT. Combining the CDR3 with reference TRBV5-1 and TRBJ2-2 gives the whole variable domain KAGVTQTPRYLIKTRGQQVTLSCSPISGHRSVSWYQQTPGQGLQFLFEYFSETQRNKGNFPGRFSGRQFSNSRSEMNVSTLELGDSALYLCASSGGTSGPRPTTGELFFGEGSRLTVL.

J is TRBJ2-7 and V is TRBV5-1; D is undetermined. CDR1 is SGHRS and CDR2 is YFSETQ in the germline V gene. The CDR3 covers 12 residues. V was cut by 5 bases and J by 7 bases, with 13 bases left in between. This chain's CDR3 is CASRTDDEEQYF. The CDR3 bases are TGCGCCAGCAGGACTGACGATGAGGAGCAGTACTTC.

Concerning this clone itself: Relative to the germline gene, one junction end is altered; a read error may explain this. The chain recombines TRBV29-1 with TRBJ1-2; D might be TRBD1 (6 bases). Germline V gene data show CDR1 as SQVTM and CDR2 as ANQGSEA. The CDR3 totals 10 residues. CDR3: CSARHPGQLF. The DNA for the CDR3 is TGCAGCGCCCGACACCCAGGACAGCTCTTC. Full variable domain (outside the CDR3, taken from reference TRBV29-1 and TRBJ1-2): SAVISQKPSRDICQRGTSLTIQCQVDSQVTMMFWYRQQPGQSLTLIATANQGSEATYESGFVIDKFPISRPNLTFSTLTVSNMSPEDSSIYLCSARHPGQLFGSGTRLTVV.

The chain joins TRBV5-4 to TRBJ1-1; D unclear. Germline V gene data show CDR1 as SGHNT and CDR2 as YYREEE (reference sequence). V was trimmed by 0 bases and J by 2 bases, leaving 11 bases between them. The CDR3 loop spans 15 amino acids. The CDR3: CASSLVQVGNTEAFF. In nucleotides, the CDR3 is TGTGCCAGCAGCTTGGTTCAGGTCGGAAACACTGAAGCTTTCTTT.

This chain uses TRBV4-1 with TRBJ1-1; possible D gene TRBD1, 5 bases. This CDR3 is built from 15 residues. V gave up 0 bases and J gave up 0 bases, with 8 bases separating them. Germline V gene sequence: CDR1 MGHRA, CDR2 YSYEKL. CDR3 sequence: CASSQDWGMNTEAFF. CDR3 DNA sequence: TGCGCCAGCAGCCAAGATTGGGGCATGAACACTGAAGCTTTCTTT.

V usage is TRBV11-1 and J usage is TRBJ2-7; D perhaps matches TRBD1 (5 bases). This CDR3 is built from 13 residues. Trimming took 5 bases from V and 6 from J, leaving 14 bases between them. Germline values: CDR1 SGHAT, CDR2 FQDESV (reference sequence). CDR3: CASSPRQFLEQYF. The CDR3 nucleotides read TGTGCCAGCAGCCCCAGACAGTTTCTCGAGCAGTACTTC.

The gene calls are TRBV28 and TRBJ1-2; D is perhaps TRBD1 (5 bases). Germline CDR1 is MDHEN and CDR2 is SYDVKM. The CDR3 consists of 14 residues. The V end was cut by 11 bases, the J end by 7 bases, with 23 bases between. The CDR3 sequence is CAGGGTNFNLGYTF. As DNA, the CDR3 is TGTGCCGGAGGAGGGACCAATTTCAACCTTGGCTACACCTTC.

The chain has TRBV19 and TRBJ1-1; 7 bases match TRBD1. Germline V gene data show CDR1 as LNHDA and CDR2 as SQIVND (reference sequence). The CDR3 runs to 13 residues. Unmatched junction bases numbered 12, after V lost 6 bases and J lost 11 bases. The CDR3 sequence: CASSVTGAVGAFF. CDR3 coding DNA: TGTGCCAGTAGCGTTACAGGGGCCGTTGGGGCTTTCTTT.

The chain links TRBV13 to TRBJ2-7; D is perhaps TRBD1 (5 bases). CDR1 is PRHDT, CDR2 FYEKMQ, per germline (reference sequence). This CDR3 contains 14 residues. The V end lost 2 bases, the J end lost 3 bases, and 11 bases lay between the germline ends. The CDR3 is CASSLRGSGYEQYF. The CDR3 DNA reads TGTGCCAGCAGCTTAAGGGGAAGTGGCTACGAGCAGTACTTC. Combining the CDR3 with reference TRBV13 and TRBJ2-7 gives the whole variable domain AAGVIQSPRHLIKEKRETATLKCYPIPRHDTVYWYQQGPGQDPQFLISFYEKMQSDKGSIPDRFSAQQFSDYHSELNMSSLELGDSALYFCASSLRGSGYEQYFGPGTRLTVT.

The chain joins TRBV9 to TRBJ2-7; 12 bases line up with TRBD2. CDR3 length: 16 amino acids. Per the germline V gene, CDR1 is SGDLS and CDR2 is YYNGEE. The V gene end was trimmed by 3 bases and the J gene end by 2 bases; junction bases not matched to a gene: 6. This CDR3 reads CASSATLAGGTYEQYF. The CDR3 DNA reads as TGTGCCAGCAGCGCAACACTAGCGGGAGGTACCTACGAGCAGTACTTC. The variable domain in full, with the rest retrieved from reference TRBV9 and TRBJ2-7, is DSGVTQTPKHLITATGQRVTLRCSPRSGDLSVYWYQQSLDQGLQFLIQYYNGEERAKGNILERFSAQQFPDLHSELNLSSLELGDSALYFCASSATLAGGTYEQYFGPGTRLTVT.

The chain links TRBV9 to TRBJ2-1; 10 bases align to TRBD2. V was pared by 1 base and J by 6 bases, with 10 bases of the junction left unmatched. Per the germline V gene, CDR1 is SGDLS and CDR2 is YYNGEE. CDR3 length: 17 amino acids. CDR3 DNA: TGTGCCAGCAGCGTATCGTTGAGAGCGGGAGGGCCCAATGAGCAGTTCTTC. Encoded protein: CASSVSLRAGGPNEQFF.

The chain is built from TRBV28 and TRBJ1-5; D unclear. The germline gives CDR1 MDHEN, CDR2 SYDVKM. V shed 2 bases and J shed 2 bases, with 10 bases lying between them. This CDR3 is built from 15 residues. The CDR3 DNA reads as TGTGCCAGCAGTTTAGCTGGGGAGGGCAATCAGCCCCAGCATTTT. Translation gives CASSLAGEGNQPQHF.

The chain couples TRBV6-1 to TRBJ1-5; 7 nucleotides agree with TRBD1. Germline V CDR1 and CDR2: MNHNS, SASEGT. The CDR3 extends over 14 amino acids. V gave up 5 bases and J gave up 4 bases; unmatched junction bases: 5. The CDR3 DNA sequence: TGTGCCAGCAGTAGGGACAGTAAGAATCAGCCCCAGCATTTT. Amino acid sequence: CASSRDSKNQPQHF.

The table lists this clone with a count of one. CDR3 in DNA: TGTGCCAGCAGCCAGTTGGGAGGGAGAAATGAGCAGTTCTTC. Translation: CASSQLGGRNEQFF. This chain joins TRBV2 and TRBJ2-1; 7 bases fit TRBD2. Germline values: CDR1 SNHLY, CDR2 FYNNEI. The CDR3 is 14 amino acids. V lost 6 bases to trimming and J lost 7 bases; unmatched junction nucleotides: 9.

Of note for this clone: The junction departs from the called germline gene at one end, perhaps through a read error. The rearrangement links TRBV7-9 to TRBJ1-1, with a tentative D call TRBD1 (5 bases). The germline gives CDR1 SEHNR, CDR2 FQNEAQ (reference sequence). CDR3 length equals 13 residues. CDR3: CSSSLGTGEEAFF. The CDR3, as DNA: TGTTCCAGCAGCTTAGGGACCGGGGAAGAAGCTTTCTTT.

The V gene is TRBV10-3, the J gene TRBJ1-2, with 8 bases fitting TRBD1. J was trimmed by 5 bases and V by 7 bases; bases with no gene match: 6. Germline V gene lookup returns CDR1 ENHRY and CDR2 SYGVKD. This CDR3 region has 13 residues. Written as DNA, the CDR3 is TGTGCCATCAACAGGGGGTTGAGGTATGGCTACACCTTC. Encoded protein: CAINRGLRYGYTF.

This chain uses TRBV7-2 with TRBJ2-2, with 10 bases that match TRBD2. CDR3 length: 15 amino acids. Per germline, CDR1 SGHTA and CDR2 FQGNSA. Germline trimming cut 5 bases from V and 7 bases from J; bases unmatched to any gene: 7. This CDR3 reads CASSPQREGSGELFF. Written as DNA, the CDR3 is TGTGCCAGCAGCCCTCAGCGGGAGGGGAGCGGGGAGCTGTTTTTT.

V gene TRBV4-3 combines with J gene TRBJ1-5, with TRBD1 as a possible D gene (5 bases). V shed 0 bases and J shed 3 bases, with 18 bases lying between them. CDR1 is LGHNA, CDR2 YSLEER, per germline. The CDR3 is made up of 18 amino acids. For the CDR3, the DNA is TGCGCCAGCAGCCAAGAGTATTTTAGGGGCTCGTACAATCAGCCCCAGCATTTT. The encoded protein is CASSQEYFRGSYNQPQHF.

The chain links TRBV18 to TRBJ1-1; TRBD1 is a possible D gene (6 bases). Germline V gene lookup returns CDR1 KGHSH and CDR2 LQKENI. This CDR3 is 15 amino acids long. The V and J ends lost 2 bases and 4 bases respectively, with 14 bases between them. The CDR3 spells CASSPKTGMGTEAFF. CDR3 DNA sequence: TGTGCCAGCTCACCAAAAACAGGGATGGGCACTGAAGCTTTCTTT.

The genes are TRBV11-2 and TRBJ1-1, with 8 bases that match TRBD1. CDR3 size: 15 residues. Germline CDR1 reads SGHAT; CDR2 reads FQNNGV. The junction had 5 bases not matched to a gene; V was cut back by 1 base and J by 4 bases. CDR3 region: CASSLAGQGGTEAFF. Written as DNA, the CDR3 is TGTGCCAGCAGCTTAGCCGGACAGGGAGGCACTGAAGCTTTCTTT.